Following are 4 T cell receptor beta chains from one sample sequenced in a study of cytomegalovirus exposure and HLA in healthy donors. A multiplex PCR was run with 60 Vbeta primers and 13 Jbeta primers. Produced via immunoSEQ multiplex PCR; TCRdb's table is partial and in-frame only. Found here are about 130,000 clones, just under 75% of them singletons; the top ten hold around 6.6%. The sample comprised PBMCs. These receptors all stem from a man aged 35 to 55 in good health and CMV-seropositive.

The chain uses TRBV5-4 and TRBJ1-2; 8 bases align to TRBD1. V shed 0 bases and J 2 bases; nucleotides not matched to a gene: 9. This CDR3 is built from 17 residues. CDR1 SGHNT and CDR2 YYREEE come from the germline V gene (reference sequence). CDR3 in amino acids: CASSLAPVGTGNYGYTF. DNA of the CDR3: TGTGCCAGCAGCTTGGCGCCGGTAGGGACAGGCAACTATGGCTACACCTTC.

The chain combines TRBV6-1 with TRBJ1-2; D unresolved. CDR1 and CDR2 from the germline V gene are MNHNS and SASEGT. This CDR3 has 13 residues. The V and J ends lost 4 bases and 8 bases respectively, with 14 bases between them. CDR3 nucleotide sequence: TGTGCCAGCAGTGGACTACCGACATACGGCTACACCTTC. Residues: CASSGLPTYGYTF.

Only one count was recorded for this clone. The genes are TRBV2 and TRBJ2-5; 8 positions match TRBD2. The CDR3 runs 15 residues. The germline CDR1 and CDR2 sequences are SNHLY and FYNNEI. Germline trimming cut 5 bases from V and 4 bases from J; bases unmatched to any gene: 9. This CDR3 is CASSPGTRGGETQYF. CDR3 in DNA: TGTGCCAGCAGTCCCGGGACTAGGGGTGGAGAGACCCAGTACTTC.

This clone was counted a few times. This sequence joins TRBV11-2 and TRBJ1-1; no clear D gene. The germline CDR1 and CDR2 sequences are SGHAT and FQNNGV. The CDR3 sequence is 13 residues long. Trimming took 2 bases from V and 4 from J, leaving 8 bases between them. CDR3 in amino acids: CASSLRGSTEAFF. CDR3 nucleotides: TGTGCCAGCAGCTTAAGAGGGTCCACTGAAGCTTTCTTT.